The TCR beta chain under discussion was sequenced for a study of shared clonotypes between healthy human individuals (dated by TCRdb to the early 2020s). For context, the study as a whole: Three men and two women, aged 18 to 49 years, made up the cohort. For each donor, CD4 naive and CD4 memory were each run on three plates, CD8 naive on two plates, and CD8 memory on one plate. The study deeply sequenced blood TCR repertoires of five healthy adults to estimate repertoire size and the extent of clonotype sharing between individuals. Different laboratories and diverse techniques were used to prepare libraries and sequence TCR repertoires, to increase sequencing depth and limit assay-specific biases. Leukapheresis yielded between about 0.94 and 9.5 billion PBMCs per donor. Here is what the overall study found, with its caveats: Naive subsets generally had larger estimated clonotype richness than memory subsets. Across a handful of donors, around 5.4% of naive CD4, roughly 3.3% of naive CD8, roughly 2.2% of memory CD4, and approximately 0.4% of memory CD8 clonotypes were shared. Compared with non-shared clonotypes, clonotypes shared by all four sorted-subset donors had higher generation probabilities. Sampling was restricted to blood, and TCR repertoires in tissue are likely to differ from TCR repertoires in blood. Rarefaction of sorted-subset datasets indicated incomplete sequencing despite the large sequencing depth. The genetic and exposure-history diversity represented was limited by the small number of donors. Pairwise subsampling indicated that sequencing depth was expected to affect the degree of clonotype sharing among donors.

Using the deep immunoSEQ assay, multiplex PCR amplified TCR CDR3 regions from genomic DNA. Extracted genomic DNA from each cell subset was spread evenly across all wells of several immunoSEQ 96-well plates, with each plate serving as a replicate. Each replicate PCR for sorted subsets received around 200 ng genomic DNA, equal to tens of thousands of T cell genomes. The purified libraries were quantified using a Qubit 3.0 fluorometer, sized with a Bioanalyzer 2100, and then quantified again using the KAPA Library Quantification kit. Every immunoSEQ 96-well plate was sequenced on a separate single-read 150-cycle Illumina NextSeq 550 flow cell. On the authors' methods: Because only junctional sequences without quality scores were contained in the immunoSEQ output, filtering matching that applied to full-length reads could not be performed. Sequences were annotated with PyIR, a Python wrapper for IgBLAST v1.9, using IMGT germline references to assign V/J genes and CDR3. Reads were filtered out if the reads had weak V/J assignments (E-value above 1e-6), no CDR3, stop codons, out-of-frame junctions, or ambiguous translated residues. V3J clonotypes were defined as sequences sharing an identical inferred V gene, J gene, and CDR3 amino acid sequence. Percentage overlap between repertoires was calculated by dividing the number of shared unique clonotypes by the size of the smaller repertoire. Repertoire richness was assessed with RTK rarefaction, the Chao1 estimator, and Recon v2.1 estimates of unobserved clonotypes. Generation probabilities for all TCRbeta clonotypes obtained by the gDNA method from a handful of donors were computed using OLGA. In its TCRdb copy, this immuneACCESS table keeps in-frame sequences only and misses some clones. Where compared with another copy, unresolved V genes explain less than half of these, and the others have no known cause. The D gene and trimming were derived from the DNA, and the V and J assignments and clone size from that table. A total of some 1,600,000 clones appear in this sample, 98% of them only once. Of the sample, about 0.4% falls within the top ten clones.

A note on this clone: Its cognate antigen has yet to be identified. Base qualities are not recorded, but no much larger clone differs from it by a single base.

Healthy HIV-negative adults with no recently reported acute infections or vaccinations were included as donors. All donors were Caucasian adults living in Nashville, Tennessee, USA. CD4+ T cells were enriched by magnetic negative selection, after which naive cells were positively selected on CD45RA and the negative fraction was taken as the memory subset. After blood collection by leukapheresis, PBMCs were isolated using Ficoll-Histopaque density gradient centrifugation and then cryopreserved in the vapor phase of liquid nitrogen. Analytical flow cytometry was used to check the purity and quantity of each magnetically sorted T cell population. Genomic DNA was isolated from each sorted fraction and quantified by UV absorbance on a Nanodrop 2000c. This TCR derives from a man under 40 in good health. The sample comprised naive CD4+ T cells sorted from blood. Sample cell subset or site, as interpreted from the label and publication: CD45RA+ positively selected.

The CDR3 corresponds to CASSLGPVSGNTIYF. The sequenced DNA: TGTGCCAGCAGCTTAGGACCCGTCTCTGGAAACACCATATATTTT. The V gene is TRBV7-9 and the J gene is TRBJ1-3, with the D segment identity uncertain. The germline V gene (reference sequence) yields SEHNR for CDR1 and FQNEAQ for CDR2. V is shortened by 1 base, J by 0 bases, and the region joining them spans 7 bases. Taken from cysteine to phenylalanine, the CDR3 has 15 residues. Only the CDR3 DNA stays, 45 bases, in frame from base 1.